This T cell receptor beta chain was identified in a study of radiotherapy plus CTLA-4 blockade in lung cancer. TCRdb keeps only in-frame clones here, not all; method: immunoSEQ multiplex PCR. This table holds about 80,000 clones, around 79% found once. Trimming removed 3 bases from V and 0 bases from J, with 9 bases in between. The CDR3 sequence is 15 residues long. CDR1 is LNHNV and CDR2 is YYDKDF in the germline V gene (reference sequence). Findings of the study overall: Early shifts in blood T cell clones, with interferon-beta, reportedly predicted response best.

Regarding this clone: The antigen is unknown.

The TCR comes from a human donor with non-small cell lung cancer whose response to radiotherapy plus ipilimumab could not be evaluated. Some clones in this sample may be carry-over from other donors' samples. The V gene is TRBV15, the J gene TRBJ1-5, with D perhaps matching TRBD1 (5 bases). The sample here was peripheral blood, taken from a patient treated with radiotherapy plus ipilimumab. CDR3 amino acids: CATSRGRYSNQPQHF. The CDR3 DNA follows: TGTGCCACCAGCAGGGGGCGGTATAGCAATCAGCCCCAGCATTTT.